One and the same sample provided the 16 T cell receptor beta chains below, sequenced in a study of blood T cell repertoires in COVID-19. Repertoires were generated with immunoSEQ multiplex PCR, while TCRdb's copy carries only in-frame clones and drops some. Of some 200,000 clones listed, around 86% are singletons. Sequencing was performed on peripheral blood. These receptors originate from a man aged 80 or over with acute or convalescent COVID-19.

The V and J genes are TRBV24-1 and TRBJ2-3, with 8 bases lining up with TRBD1. This CDR3 comprises 14 residues. V lost 6 bases and J lost 2; bases outside the gene matches: 3. Germline-derived CDR1 and CDR2 are KGHDR and SFDVKD. The CDR3 nucleotides read TGTGCCACCAGTTCGCAGGGGGCCACAGATACGCAGTATTTT. It yields the protein CATSSQGATDTQYF.

The rearrangement links TRBV9 to TRBJ1-2; 8 nucleotides line up with TRBD1. The CDR3 is 17 amino acids. V was pared by 0 bases and J by 4 bases, with 11 bases of the junction left unmatched. Germline CDR1 reads SGDLS; CDR2 reads YYNGEE. Written as DNA, the CDR3 is TGTGCCAGCAGCGTAGCTAGGGGCAGGGGGCGTGGCTATGGCTACACCTTC. This sequence encodes CASSVARGRGRGYGYTF. The full variable domain, with the rest looked up from reference TRBV9 and TRBJ1-2, is DSGVTQTPKHLITATGQRVTLRCSPRSGDLSVYWYQQSLDQGLQFLIQYYNGEERAKGNILERFSAQQFPDLHSELNLSSLELGDSALYFCASSVARGRGRGYGYTFGSGTRLTVV.

The chain uses TRBV15 and TRBJ1-1; 9 bases map to TRBD1. Germline-derived CDR1 and CDR2 are LNHNV and YYDKDF (reference sequence). The CDR3 covers 15 residues. The junction had 9 bases not matched to a gene; V was cut back by 0 bases and J by 10 bases. The DNA of the CDR3 is TGTGCCACCAGCAGAGATCGGGCGGGGACAGGGCGAGCTTTCTTT. Protein product: CATSRDRAGTGRAFF.

In DNA form, the CDR3 reads TGTGCCAGCAGCTTGATGCGGGGATTGAACACCGGGGAGCTGTTTTTT. It is translated as CASSLMRGLNTGELFF. The chain couples TRBV7-2 to TRBJ2-2, with a possible D match to TRBD2 (6 bases). The CDR3 extends over 16 amino acids. Germline assignment: CDR1 SGHTA and CDR2 FQGNSA. Trimming stripped 3 bases from V and 1 base from J, with 12 bases between. Combining the CDR3 with reference TRBV7-2 and TRBJ2-2 gives the whole variable domain GAGVSQSPSNKVTEKGKDVELRCDPISGHTALYWYRQSLGQGLEFLIYFQGNSAPDKSGLPSDRFSAERTGGSVSTLTIQRTQQEDSAVYLCASSLMRGLNTGELFFGEGSRLTVL.

This rearrangement joins TRBV11-2 to TRBJ1-1; D is perhaps TRBD1 (6 bases). Trimming shortened V by 5 bases and J by 1 base, and 8 bases separated the two germline ends. The CDR3 has 13 residues. CDR1 and CDR2 (germline): SGHAT, FQNNGV. Written as DNA, the CDR3 is TGTGCCAGCAGCCAGGGACAGAACACTGAAGCTTTCTTT. Amino acids: CASSQGQNTEAFF.

This clone turned up a few times. V is TRBV14 and J is TRBJ2-1, with D maybe TRBD2 (6 bases). The CDR3 extends over 15 amino acids. The germline V gene encodes CDR1 SGHDN and CDR2 FVKESK. Between the trimmed V and J ends, which lost 0 bases and 7 bases, there was a span of 13 bases. The CDR3 DNA reads TGTGCCAGCAGCCAAGAAACGGGAGCGAGGAATGAGCAGTTCTTC. Translated: CASSQETGARNEQFF.

The CDR3 DNA sequence: TGTGCCAGCAGCTTAGGCCCAGCGGGAGGGCCATATACGCAGTATTTT. Its translation: CASSLGPAGGPYTQYF. The genes are TRBV7-2 and TRBJ2-3, with 10 bases aligning to TRBD2. With V trimmed by 1 base and J by 7 bases, 8 bases remained unmatched. The CDR3 loop spans 16 amino acids. From germline, CDR1 is SGHTA and CDR2 FQGNSA.

The CDR3 sequence: CASSEGGTANQPQHF. The DNA for the CDR3 is TGTGCCAGCAGCGAAGGAGGGACAGCGAATCAGCCCCAGCATTTT. The chain links TRBV14 to TRBJ1-5; 7 positions match TRBD1. CDR3 size: 15 residues. Per germline, CDR1 SGHDN and CDR2 FVKESK. Trimming removed 5 bases from V and 4 bases from J; junction bases left unmatched: 8.

The chain recombines TRBV21-1 with TRBJ1-6. TRBV21-1 is given as a pseudogene. The CDR3 has 18 residues. The CDR3 loop is CASSTMAAAGGYNSPLHF. CDR3 in DNA: TGTGCCAGCAGCACAATGGCCGCGGCGGGGGGTTATAATTCACCCCTCCACTTT.

This clone came up once. The J gene is TRBJ2-7, the V gene TRBV11-1, with D possibly being TRBD1 (5 bases). CDR3 length: 14 amino acids. V lost 6 bases and J 3 bases, leaving 15 bases between the germline ends. Germline loops: CDR1 SGHAT, CDR2 FQDESV (reference sequence). The CDR3 DNA sequence: TGTGCCAGCAGTAGGGGCTCCCTAGGCTACGAGCAGTACGTC. Amino acid sequence: CASSRGSLGYEQYV.

The V call is TRBV7-2, the J call TRBJ1-3, with D perhaps matching TRBD1 (5 bases). This CDR3 has 15 residues. V was cut by 5 bases and J by 0 bases, with 11 bases left in between. The germline V gene has CDR1 SGHTA and CDR2 FQGNSA. The CDR3 is CASSETGVSGNTIYF. In DNA, the CDR3 is TGTGCCAGCAGCGAAACGGGGGTCTCTGGAAACACCATATATTTT.

This chain connects TRBV27 to TRBJ1-6, with D unresolved. The CDR3 runs 12 residues. The germline V and J ends were trimmed by 3 bases and 9 bases, with 6 bases remaining between them. Germline-derived CDR1 and CDR2 are MNHEY and SMNVEV (reference sequence). This CDR3 reads CASSFTASPLHF. For the CDR3, the DNA is TGTGCCAGCAGTTTCACAGCTTCACCCCTCCACTTT.

The chain couples TRBV15 to TRBJ2-6; D might be TRBD1 (6 bases). Germline lookup yields CDR1 LNHNV and CDR2 YYDKDF (reference sequence). Between the trimmed V and J ends, which lost 3 bases and 2 bases, there was a span of 11 bases. The CDR3 contains 16 residues. In nucleotides, the CDR3 is TGTGCCACCAGCAGCCCCGGACAGCCTGGGGCCAACGTCCTGACTTTC. It yields the protein CATSSPGQPGANVLTF.

The chain recombines TRBV6-5 with TRBJ1-6; 9 nucleotides match TRBD1. The CDR3 runs 15 residues. Trimming cost V 6 bases and J 10 bases; bases outside gene matches: 10. Per the germline V gene, CDR1 is MNHEY and CDR2 is SVGAGI. The CDR3 bases are TGTGCCAGCAGATCTCGGACAGGGGCCGAATCACCCCTCCACTTT. Translation gives CASRSRTGAESPLHF.

The rearrangement uses TRBV30 and TRBJ1-1; 7 nucleotides line up with TRBD1. Germline V gene lookup returns CDR1 GTSNPN and CDR2 SVGIG (reference sequence). V shed 4 bases, J shed 6 bases, and the junction held 11 bases outside the gene matches. This CDR3 is 14 amino acids long. CDR3 amino acids: CAWTRGNRGAEAFF. DNA of the CDR3: TGTGCCTGGACGAGGGGTAACAGGGGCGCTGAAGCTTTCTTT.

The chain uses TRBV19 and TRBJ1-2; D gene unclear. Germline V gives CDR1 LNHDA, CDR2 SQIVND (reference sequence). There are 14 residues in the CDR3. Trimming shortened V by 5 bases and J by 4 bases, and 14 bases separated the two germline ends. CDR3 nucleotides: TGTGCCAGTAGTCCGTCGGGATCTGGCTATGGCTACACCTTC. Encoded protein: CASSPSGSGYGYTF. Looking up the rest from reference TRBV19 and TRBJ1-2 gives the full variable domain: DGGITQSPKYLFRKEGQNVTLSCEQNLNHDAMYWYRQDPGQGLRLIYYSQIVNDFQKGDIAEGYSVSREKKESFPLTVTSAQKNPTAFYLCASSPSGSGYGYTFGSGTRLTVV.